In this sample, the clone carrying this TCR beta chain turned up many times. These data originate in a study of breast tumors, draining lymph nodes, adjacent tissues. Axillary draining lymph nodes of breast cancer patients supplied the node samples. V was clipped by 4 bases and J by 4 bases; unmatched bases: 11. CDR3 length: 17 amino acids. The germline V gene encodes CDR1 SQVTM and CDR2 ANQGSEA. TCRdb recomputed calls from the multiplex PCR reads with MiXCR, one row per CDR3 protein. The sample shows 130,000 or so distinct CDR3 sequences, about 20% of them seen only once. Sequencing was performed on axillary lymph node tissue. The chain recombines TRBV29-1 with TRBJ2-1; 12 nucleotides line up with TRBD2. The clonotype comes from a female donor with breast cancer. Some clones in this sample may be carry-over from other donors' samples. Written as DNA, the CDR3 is TGCAGCGTTGGGGCTAGCGGGAGGGCCCAAGCTTACAATGAGCAGTTCTTC. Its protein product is CSVGASGRAQAYNEQFF.